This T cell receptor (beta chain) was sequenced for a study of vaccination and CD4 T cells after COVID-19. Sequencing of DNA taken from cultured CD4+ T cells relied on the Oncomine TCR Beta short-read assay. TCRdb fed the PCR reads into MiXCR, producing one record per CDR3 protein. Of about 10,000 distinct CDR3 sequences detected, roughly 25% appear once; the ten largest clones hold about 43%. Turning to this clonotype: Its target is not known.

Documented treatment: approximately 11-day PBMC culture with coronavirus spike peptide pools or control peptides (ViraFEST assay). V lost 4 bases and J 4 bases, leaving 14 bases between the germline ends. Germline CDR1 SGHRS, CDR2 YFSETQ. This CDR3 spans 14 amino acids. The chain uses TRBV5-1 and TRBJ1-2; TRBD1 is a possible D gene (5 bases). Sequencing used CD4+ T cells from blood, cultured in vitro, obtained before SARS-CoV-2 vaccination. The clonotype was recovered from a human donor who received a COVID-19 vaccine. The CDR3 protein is CASSRGADTYGYTF. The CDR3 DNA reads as TGCGCCAGCAGCCGAGGGGCGGATACCTATGGCTACACCTTC.